These 21 T cell receptor beta chains were sequenced from one sample in a study of T cell repertoires in cytomegalovirus infection. TCRdb used MiXCR to reprocess the reads, holding one entry per CDR3 protein. The data hold roughly 280,000 distinct CDR3 sequences, with approximately 15% observed a single time. The specimen sequenced was PBMCs. These receptors all stem from a human donor in good health (CMV status not recorded). Some clones in this sample may be carry-over from other donors' samples.

This clonotype has only a few counts. The chain has TRBV7-9 and TRBJ2-4; D is possibly TRBD2 (5 bases). The CDR3 is 15 residues long. CDR1 and CDR2 from the germline V gene are SEHNR and FQNEAQ (reference sequence). V was pared by 5 bases and J by 7 bases, with 18 bases between. The CDR3 reads CASSHWESNTNIQYF. Written as DNA, the CDR3 is TGTGCCAGCAGCCATTGGGAGTCCAATACGAACATTCAGTACTTC.

V and J are TRBV4-2 and TRBJ2-4, with 7 nucleotides matching TRBD2. From germline, CDR1 is LGHNA and CDR2 YNFKEQ. With 2 bases clipped from V and 3 bases from J, the junction kept 19 bases outside the gene matches. The CDR3 totals 20 residues. This chain's CDR3 is CASSQTPPTAGETFKNIQYF. For the CDR3, the DNA is TGTGCCAGCAGCCAAACCCCCCCCACGGCGGGGGAAACCTTCAAAAACATTCAGTACTTC.

In this sample, this clonotype turned up many times. The gene calls are TRBV7-9 and TRBJ1-5; D unresolved. The V end was cut by 3 bases, the J end by 3 bases, with 12 bases between. The CDR3 runs to 15 residues. Per germline, CDR1 SEHNR and CDR2 FQNEAQ (reference sequence). The CDR3 coding sequence is TGTGCCAGCAGCTTCCCGACGGAGTTCAATCAGCCCCAGCATTTT. The encoded protein is CASSFPTEFNQPQHF.

This clonotype was found many times. The rearrangement joins TRBV7-2 to TRBJ2-1; possible D gene TRBD1, 6 bases. This CDR3 is built from 17 residues. Looked up from germline, CDR1 is SGHTA and CDR2 is FQGNSA. Trimming took 1 base from V and 6 from J, leaving 19 bases between them. CDR3 sequence: CASSLVAGSQGFNEQFF. The CDR3, as DNA: TGTGCCAGCAGCTTAGTGGCGGGCTCCCAGGGGTTCAATGAGCAGTTCTTC.

The sample holds a few counts of this clonotype. The chain combines TRBV28 with TRBJ2-7; D is unresolved. Per the germline V gene, CDR1 is MDHEN and CDR2 is SYDVKM. The CDR3 totals 14 residues. Trimming removed 5 bases from V and 3 bases from J, with 14 bases in between. CDR3 sequence: CASSVSGSNYEQYF. The DNA of the CDR3 is TGTGCCAGCAGTGTATCCGGATCCAACTACGAGCAGTACTTC.

This clonotype was counted a few times. The genes are TRBV29-1 and TRBJ1-1, with unresolved D. Germline CDR1 and CDR2: SQVTM and ANQGSEA. V was cut by 5 bases and J by 6 bases, with 16 bases left in between. CDR3 length: 13 residues. This CDR3 reads CSVHFREGSEAFF. The CDR3 nucleotides are TGCAGCGTTCATTTCCGGGAAGGCTCTGAAGCTTTCTTT.

J is TRBJ2-7 and V is TRBV20-1, with 7 bases aligning to TRBD2. The CDR3 has 14 amino acids. With V trimmed by 1 base and J by 2 bases, 5 bases remained unmatched. Germline assignment: CDR1 DFQATT and CDR2 SNEGSKA (reference sequence). The CDR3 loop reads CSARASGAPYEQYF. In nucleotides, the CDR3 is TGCAGTGCTAGAGCAAGCGGGGCCCCCTACGAGCAGTACTTC.

The CDR3 loop is CASSSTRLQETQYF. The DNA of the CDR3 is TGTGCCAGCAGTTCGACTAGGCTCCAAGAGACCCAGTACTTC. The rearrangement uses TRBV2 and TRBJ2-5; perhaps TRBD2 as D (6 bases). With 5 bases removed from V and 1 base from J, the gap between germline ends came to 11 bases. This CDR3 has 14 residues. Per the germline V gene, CDR1 is SNHLY and CDR2 is FYNNEI.

This chain connects TRBV19 to TRBJ2-5; 16 nucleotides line up with TRBD2. The V and J ends lost 3 bases and 2 bases, in that order; junction bases with no gene match: 0. This CDR3 spans 16 amino acids. Germline V gene sequence: CDR1 LNHDA, CDR2 SQIVND (reference sequence). DNA of the CDR3: TGTGCCAGTAGTATGGGACTAGCGGGAGGGCAAGAGACCCAGTACTTC. Amino acid sequence: CASSMGLAGGQETQYF.

The sample holds a few counts of this clonotype. The chain employs TRBV18 and TRBJ2-7, with 7 bases identical to TRBD2. The V gene end was trimmed by 0 bases and the J gene end by 5 bases; junction bases not matched to a gene: 10. Germline CDR1 and CDR2: KGHSH and LQKENI. CDR3 length: 16 residues. This chain's CDR3 is CASSPPGGPSGDEQYF. For the CDR3, the DNA is TGTGCCAGCTCACCACCGGGAGGGCCGTCGGGCGACGAGCAGTACTTC.

This chain joins TRBV19 and TRBJ2-5; 15 nucleotides match TRBD2. The germline V gene encodes CDR1 LNHDA and CDR2 SQIVND (reference sequence). The J segment lost 4 bases and the V segment lost 6 bases, leaving 21 bases of the junction unmatched. The CDR3 is 21 residues long. CDR3 nucleotides: TGTGCCAGTAGCAAAGGACTAGCGGGAGGGCCTGGATCGGTTCTTCGAGAGACCCAGTACTTC. This translates into CASSKGLAGGPGSVLRETQYF.

At least ten counts were recorded for this clonotype. The V gene is TRBV7-2, the J gene TRBJ2-3; D unresolved. The CDR3 is made up of 13 amino acids. Germline CDR1 reads SGHTA; CDR2 reads FQGNSA. V was trimmed by 7 bases and J by 6 bases, leaving 14 bases between them. The CDR3 DNA follows: TGTGCCAGCATCCTTCAAGTGGGTGATACGCAGTATTTT. Translating gives CASILQVGDTQYF.

This clonotype was recorded at least ten times. The rearrangement uses TRBV28 and TRBJ1-5; D possibly corresponds to TRBD1 (6 bases). CDR3 size: 15 residues. CDR1 and CDR2 (germline): MDHEN, SYDVKM. The V end was cut by 3 bases, the J end by 5 bases, with 14 bases between. The CDR3 here is CASSLAGVVYQPQHF. The CDR3 nucleotides read TGTGCCAGCAGTTTGGCAGGGGTGGTATATCAGCCCCAGCATTTT. The variable domain in full, with the rest retrieved from reference TRBV28 and TRBJ1-5, is DVKVTQSSRYLVKRTGEKVFLECVQDMDHENMFWYRQDPGLGLRLIYFSYDVKMKEKGDIPEGYSVSREKKERFSLILESASTNQTSMYLCASSLAGVVYQPQHFGDGTRLSIL.

CDR3 in amino acids: CASSLTGVTNTGELFF. The CDR3 DNA is TGCGCCAGCAGCTTAACAGGCGTTACGAACACCGGGGAGCTGTTTTTT. V gene TRBV5-1 combines with J gene TRBJ2-2; D is possibly TRBD1 (5 bases). Trimming pared 2 bases from V and 0 bases from J, leaving 11 bases between. The V gene's germline CDR1 is SGHRS and CDR2 YFSETQ. CDR3 length equals 16 residues.

There are a few counts of this clonotype. CDR3 region: CASSYSGTTTGELFF. CDR3 in DNA: TGTGCCAGCAGTTATTCAGGGACGACCACCGGGGAGCTGTTTTTT. The chain links TRBV28 to TRBJ2-2; the D gene could be TRBD1 or TRBD2 (5 bases each). In germline, CDR1 is MDHEN, CDR2 SYDVKM. This CDR3 contains 15 residues. V dropped 4 bases and J dropped 4 bases, with 13 bases sitting between them.

The CDR3 coding sequence is TGTGCCAGCAGCCAAGATTCCTCAGTGTACGAGCAGTACTTC. Residues: CASSQDSSVYEQYF. The rearrangement uses TRBV14 and TRBJ2-7; D not resolved. V was pared by 0 bases and J by 4 bases, with 10 bases between. The CDR3 covers 14 residues. Germline lookup yields CDR1 SGHDN and CDR2 FVKESK. Full variable domain (outside the CDR3, taken from reference TRBV14 and TRBJ2-7): EAGVTQFPSHSVIEKGQTVTLRCDPISGHDNLYWYRRVMGKEIKFLLHFVKESKQDESGMPNNRFLAERTGGTYSTLKVQPAELEDSGVYFCASSQDSSVYEQYFGPGTRLTVT.

Of note for this clonotype: This may stem from a read error, because a much larger clone lies one nucleotide away. This rearrangement joins TRBV27 to TRBJ2-3; TRBD2 aligns across 11 bases. In germline, CDR1 is MNHEY, CDR2 SMNVEV (reference sequence). The CDR3 length is 16 residues. V was clipped by 4 bases and J by 3 bases; unmatched bases: 6. CDR3 sequence (DNA): TGTGCCAGCAGTTCCTTAGCGGGGGGGCTGACAGATACGCAGTATTTT. Translation: CASSSLAGGLTDTQYF.

This clonotype was found many times. The J gene is TRBJ2-1, the V gene TRBV7-8; 7 bases agree with TRBD1. The CDR3 length is 15 residues. Germline trimming cut 1 base from V and 12 bases from J; bases unmatched to any gene: 12. Germline CDR1 SGHVS, CDR2 FQNEAQ. CDR3 sequence (DNA): TGTGCCAGCAGCTTAGGGGACAGCGTCTCCCGTGGGCAGTTCTTC. It codes for CASSLGDSVSRGQFF. Supplemented by reference TRBV7-8 and TRBJ2-1, the full variable domain reads GAGVSQSPRYKVAKRGQDVALRCDPISGHVSLFWYQQALGQGPEFLTYFQNEAQLDKSGLPSDRFFAERPEGSVSTLKIQRTQQEDSAVYLCASSLGDSVSRGQFFGPGTRLTVL.

At least ten counts were recorded for this clonotype. The CDR3 here is CSVAGQMNTEAFF. As DNA, the CDR3 is TGCAGCGTCGCAGGACAGATGAACACTGAAGCTTTCTTT. The chain couples TRBV29-1 to TRBJ1-1; a possible D gene is TRBD1 (6 bases). Trimming stripped 6 bases from V and 0 bases from J, with 11 bases between. Germline CDR1 SQVTM, CDR2 ANQGSEA. The CDR3 extends over 13 amino acids. Full variable domain (remainder filled in from reference TRBV29-1 and TRBJ1-1): SAVISQKPSRDICQRGTSLTIQCQVDSQVTMMFWYRQQPGQSLTLIATANQGSEATYESGFVIDKFPISRPNLTFSTLTVSNMSPEDSSIYLCSVAGQMNTEAFFGQGTRLTVV.

This clonotype has a handful of counts. This sequence joins TRBV28 and TRBJ1-6, with 7 bases matching TRBD1. The length of the CDR3 is 16 residues. The trim removed 6 bases at V and 0 bases at J, leaving 5 bases unmatched. Germline values: CDR1 MDHEN, CDR2 SYDVKM. The CDR3 protein is CASRRQGGSYNSPLHF. The CDR3 bases are TGTGCCAGCAGAAGACAGGGTGGCTCCTATAATTCACCCCTCCACTTT.

This clonotype was observed at least ten times. The V gene is TRBV7-6, the J gene TRBJ2-7, with 8 bases fitting TRBD2. This CDR3 comprises 15 residues. Trimming removed 5 bases from V and 0 bases from J; junction bases left unmatched: 6. Germline assignment: CDR1 SGHVS and CDR2 FNYEAQ. The CDR3 loop is CASSPGGGGSYEQYF. CDR3 DNA: TGTGCCAGCAGCCCGGGGGGGGGAGGCTCCTACGAGCAGTACTTC.